This TCR beta chain was obtained from a study of blood T cells in healthy people across ages. The CDR3 loop spans 14 amino acids. Germline CDR1 DFQATT, CDR2 SNEGSKA (reference sequence). For the second PCR, which ran for about 6 to 11 cycles, a sample-barcoded 5' primer and a J-beta primer mix were used. TCRdb reprocessed the 5' RACE reads via MiXCR and lists one record per CDR3 protein. This sample carries over 600,000 distinct CDR3 sequences, about 45% of them seen once, and the ten largest clones take approximately 18%. Material for sequencing was blood. This TCR came from a man older than 75 in good health. The chain couples TRBV20-1 to TRBJ2-1; 7 positions match TRBD2. TRBJ2-7 explains the end of the DNA better; the J call may be wrong. The CDR3 coding sequence is TGCAGTGCTAGGTTACCTAGCGGCTACAATGAGCAGTACTTC. This codes for CSARLPSGYNEQYF.